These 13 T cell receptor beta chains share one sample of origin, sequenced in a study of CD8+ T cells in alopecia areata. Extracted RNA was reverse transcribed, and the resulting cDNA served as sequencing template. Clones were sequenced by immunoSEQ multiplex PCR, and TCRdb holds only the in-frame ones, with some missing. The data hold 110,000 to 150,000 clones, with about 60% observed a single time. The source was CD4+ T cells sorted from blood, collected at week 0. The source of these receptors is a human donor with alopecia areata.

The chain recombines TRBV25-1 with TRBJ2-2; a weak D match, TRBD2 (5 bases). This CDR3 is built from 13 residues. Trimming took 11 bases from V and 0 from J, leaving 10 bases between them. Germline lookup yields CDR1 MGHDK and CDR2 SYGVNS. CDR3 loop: CAGQDSNTGELFF. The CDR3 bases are TGTGCCGGGCAGGACTCGAACACCGGGGAGCTGTTTTTT.

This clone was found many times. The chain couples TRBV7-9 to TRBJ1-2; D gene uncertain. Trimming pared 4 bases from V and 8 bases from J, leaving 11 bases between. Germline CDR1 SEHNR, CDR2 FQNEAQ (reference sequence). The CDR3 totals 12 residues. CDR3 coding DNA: TGTGCCAGCAGCTCCAGTAGGGAGGGCTACACCTTC. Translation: CASSSSREGYTF.

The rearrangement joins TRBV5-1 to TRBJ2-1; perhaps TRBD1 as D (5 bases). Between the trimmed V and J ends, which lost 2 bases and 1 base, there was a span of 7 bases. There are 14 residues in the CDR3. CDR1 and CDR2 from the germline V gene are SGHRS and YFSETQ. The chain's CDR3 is CASSFQGSYNEQFF. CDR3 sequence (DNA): TGCGCCAGCAGCTTTCAGGGTTCCTACAATGAGCAGTTCTTC.

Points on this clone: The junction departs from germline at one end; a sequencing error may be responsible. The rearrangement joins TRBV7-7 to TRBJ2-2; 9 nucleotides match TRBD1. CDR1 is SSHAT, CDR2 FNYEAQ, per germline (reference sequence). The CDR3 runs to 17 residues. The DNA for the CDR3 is TGTGCTAGCAGCCGAAACCCTCCGGGACAGGGAGCCGGGGAGCTGTTTTTT. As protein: CASSRNPPGQGAGELFF.

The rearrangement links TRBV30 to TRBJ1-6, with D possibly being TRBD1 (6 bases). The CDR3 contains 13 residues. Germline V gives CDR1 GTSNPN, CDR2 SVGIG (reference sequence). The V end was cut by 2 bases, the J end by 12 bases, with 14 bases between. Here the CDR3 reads CAWSTRGREPLHF. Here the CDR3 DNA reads TGTGCCTGGAGTACCCGGGGGCGCGAACCCCTCCACTTT.

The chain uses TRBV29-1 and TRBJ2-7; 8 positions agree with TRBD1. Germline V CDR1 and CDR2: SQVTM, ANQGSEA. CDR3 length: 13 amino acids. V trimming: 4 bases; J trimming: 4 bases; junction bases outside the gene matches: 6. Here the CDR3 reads CSVGGQETYEQYF. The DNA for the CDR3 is TGCAGCGTTGGGGGACAGGAAACTTACGAGCAGTACTTC.

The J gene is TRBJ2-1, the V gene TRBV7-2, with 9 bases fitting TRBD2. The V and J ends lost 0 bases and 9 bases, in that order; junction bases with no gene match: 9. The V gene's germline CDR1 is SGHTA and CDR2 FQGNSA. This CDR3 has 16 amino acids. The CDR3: CASSLASARGGGEQFF. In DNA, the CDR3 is TGTGCCAGCAGCTTAGCGTCCGCGCGGGGGGGAGGTGAGCAGTTCTTC.

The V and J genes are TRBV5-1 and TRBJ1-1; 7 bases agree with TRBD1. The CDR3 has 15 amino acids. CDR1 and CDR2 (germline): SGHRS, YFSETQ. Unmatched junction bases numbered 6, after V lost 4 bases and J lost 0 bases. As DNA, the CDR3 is TGCGCCAGCAGCGCAAACAGGGGAATGAACACTGAAGCTTTCTTT. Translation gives CASSANRGMNTEAFF.

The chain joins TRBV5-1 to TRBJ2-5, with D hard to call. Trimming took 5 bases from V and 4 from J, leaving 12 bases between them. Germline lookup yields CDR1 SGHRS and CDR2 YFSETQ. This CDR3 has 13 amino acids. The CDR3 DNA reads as TGCGCCAGCAGAACGCAACTTGGAGAGACCCAGTACTTC. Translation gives CASRTQLGETQYF.

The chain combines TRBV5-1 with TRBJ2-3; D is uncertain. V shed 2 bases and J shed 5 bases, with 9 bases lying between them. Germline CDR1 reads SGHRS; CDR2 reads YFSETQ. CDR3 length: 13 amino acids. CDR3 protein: CASSFRVLDTQYF. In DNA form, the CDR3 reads TGCGCCAGCAGCTTCAGAGTCTTAGATACGCAGTATTTT. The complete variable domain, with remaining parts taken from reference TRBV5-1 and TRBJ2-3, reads KAGVTQTPRYLIKTRGQQVTLSCSPISGHRSVSWYQQTPGQGLQFLFEYFSETQRNKGNFPGRFSGRQFSNSRSEMNVSTLELGDSALYLCASSFRVLDTQYFGPGTRLTVL.

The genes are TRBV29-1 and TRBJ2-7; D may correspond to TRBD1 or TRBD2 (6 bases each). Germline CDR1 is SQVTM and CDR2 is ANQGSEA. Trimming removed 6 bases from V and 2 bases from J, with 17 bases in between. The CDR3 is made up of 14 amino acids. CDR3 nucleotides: TGCAGCGTCGAGCGCACGGGGGCCCCCTACGAGCAGTACTTC. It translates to CSVERTGAPYEQYF.

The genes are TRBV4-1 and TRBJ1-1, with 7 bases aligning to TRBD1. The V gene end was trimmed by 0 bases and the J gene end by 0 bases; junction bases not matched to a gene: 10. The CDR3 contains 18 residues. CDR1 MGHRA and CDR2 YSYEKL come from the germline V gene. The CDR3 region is CASSQDKQGVRVNTEAFF. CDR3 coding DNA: TGCGCCAGCAGCCAAGATAAGCAGGGGGTTAGGGTGAACACTGAAGCTTTCTTT.

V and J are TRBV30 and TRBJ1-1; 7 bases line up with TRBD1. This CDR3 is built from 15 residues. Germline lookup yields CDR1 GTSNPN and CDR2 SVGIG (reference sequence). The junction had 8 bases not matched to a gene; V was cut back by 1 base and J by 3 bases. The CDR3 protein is CAWSGTRGRDTEAFF. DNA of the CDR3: TGTGCCTGGAGTGGGACCAGGGGGAGAGACACTGAAGCTTTCTTT.